A single sample gave rise to the 23 T cell receptor beta chains below, sequenced in a study of blood T cell repertoires in COVID-19. Clones were sequenced by immunoSEQ multiplex PCR, and TCRdb holds only the in-frame ones, with some missing. Among roughly 88,000 clones listed, 87% were seen once. The sample consisted of peripheral blood. Receptors were obtained from a woman aged 55-69 years with COVID-19, enrolled during active disease.

The chain recombines TRBV4-1 with TRBJ1-1; 7 nucleotides match TRBD1. CDR3 length equals 16 residues. Germline V lookup: CDR1 MGHRA, CDR2 YSYEKL. V was pared by 2 bases and J by 5 bases, with 11 bases of the junction left unmatched. The chain's CDR3 is CASSQNTRQGGTEAFF. The CDR3 region has the DNA TGCGCCAGCAGCCAAAACACAAGACAGGGTGGGACTGAAGCTTTCTTT.

The J gene is TRBJ2-3, the V gene TRBV5-4, with 12 positions matching TRBD1. The J segment lost 4 bases and the V segment lost 2 bases, leaving 2 bases of the junction unmatched. Germline CDR1 is SGHNT and CDR2 is YYREEE (reference sequence). The CDR3 has 15 residues. The CDR3 nucleotides read TGTGCCAGCAGCTTTGGGACAGGGGGCGCAGATACGCAGTATTTT. This translates into CASSFGTGGADTQYF.

This chain connects TRBV29-1 to TRBJ2-7; 8 nucleotides align to TRBD2. Germline CDR1 reads SQVTM; CDR2 reads ANQGSEA. The CDR3 covers 15 residues. The ends lost 4 bases at V and 2 bases at J; junction bases unmatched: 10. In DNA form, the CDR3 reads TGCAGCGTTGGAGGGGTCCCGGGACTAGCCTACGAGCAGTACTTC. It specifies CSVGGVPGLAYEQYF.

The chain uses TRBV6-6 and TRBJ2-3; 9 bases line up with TRBD1. The CDR3 is 16 residues long. The V and J ends lost 1 base and 3 bases, in that order; junction bases with no gene match: 5. Germline assignment: CDR1 MNHNY and CDR2 SVGAGI (reference sequence). The CDR3 sequence is CASSYLGQGGTDTQYF. The CDR3 region has the DNA TGTGCCAGCAGTTACTTGGGACAGGGAGGAACAGATACGCAGTATTTT.

This clone was recorded only once. This sequence joins TRBV10-3 and TRBJ1-1; D not resolved. Germline V lookup: CDR1 ENHRY, CDR2 SYGVKD. V lost 2 bases and J lost 5, with 9 bases in between. The length of the CDR3 is 13 residues. DNA for the CDR3: TGTGCCATCAGTGAGCCTCCCTTTACTGAAGCTTTCTTT. Translated, it gives CAISEPPFTEAFF.

The rearrangement joins TRBV30 to TRBJ2-7; 7 bases map to TRBD1. Germline V gene sequence: CDR1 GTSNPN, CDR2 SVGIG (reference sequence). The CDR3 runs to 12 residues. V shed 5 bases, J shed 2 bases, and the junction held 3 bases outside the gene matches. CDR3 amino acids: CAWSDRAYEQYF. CDR3 coding DNA: TGTGCCTGGTCCGACAGGGCCTACGAGCAGTACTTC.

CDR3 region: CASSYRDNRAGGYTF. CDR3 coding DNA: TGTGCCAGCAGTTATAGGGATAACAGGGCCGGGGGCTACACCTTC. The chain combines TRBV28 with TRBJ1-2, with D maybe TRBD1 (6 bases). Between the trimmed V and J ends, which lost 4 bases and 8 bases, there was a span of 20 bases. The germline gives CDR1 MDHEN, CDR2 SYDVKM. This CDR3 has 15 residues.

This clone was recorded only once. This rearrangement joins TRBV10-3 to TRBJ2-1; 8 bases are shared with TRBD2. This CDR3 has 17 amino acids. The junction had 13 bases not matched to a gene; V was cut back by 4 bases and J by 5 bases. The germline V gene encodes CDR1 ENHRY and CDR2 SYGVKD. The CDR3 bases are TGTGCCATCAGTGGGTCTCGGGTTAGCGGGGCCGACAATGAGCAGTTCTTC. Amino acids: CAISGSRVSGADNEQFF.

The chain's CDR3 is CASSYSGLSGANVLTF. CDR3 nucleotides: TGTGCCAGCAGTTACTCTGGGCTCTCTGGGGCCAACGTCCTGACTTTC. The chain joins TRBV6-6 to TRBJ2-6; D unresolved. Germline V gene lookup returns CDR1 MNHNY and CDR2 SVGAGI (reference sequence). This CDR3 region has 16 residues. V shed 0 bases and J shed 0 bases, with 6 bases lying between them.

The chain couples TRBV6-6 to TRBJ2-2, with unresolved D. This CDR3 is 16 amino acids long. The V gene lost 2 bases and the J gene lost 0 bases, with 10 bases spanning the gap. Germline CDR1 reads MNHNY; CDR2 reads SVGAGI (reference sequence). CDR3 sequence: CASSYGGLPNTGELFF. DNA of the CDR3: TGTGCCAGCAGTTACGGTGGGCTCCCGAACACCGGGGAGCTGTTTTTT.

The chain combines TRBV9 with TRBJ2-7; D uncertain. This CDR3 comprises 14 residues. CDR1 SGDLS and CDR2 YYNGEE come from the germline V gene. Deletions cut 0 bases from V and 0 bases from J, with 7 bases between. The CDR3 spells CASSVGSDSYEQYF. CDR3 coding DNA: TGTGCCAGCAGCGTAGGGTCAGACTCCTACGAGCAGTACTTC. The full variable domain, in which reference TRBV9 and TRBJ2-7 provide the parts outside the CDR3, is DSGVTQTPKHLITATGQRVTLRCSPRSGDLSVYWYQQSLDQGLQFLIQYYNGEERAKGNILERFSAQQFPDLHSELNLSSLELGDSALYFCASSVGSDSYEQYFGPGTRLTVT.

The chain is built from TRBV7-9 and TRBJ2-1; 9 bases are shared with TRBD1. From germline, CDR1 is SEHNR and CDR2 FQNEAQ (reference sequence). CDR3 length: 14 residues. Unmatched junction bases numbered 8, after V lost 5 bases and J lost 9 bases. The chain's CDR3 is CASSPRQGEGEQFF. Here the CDR3 DNA reads TGTGCCAGCAGCCCCCGACAGGGGGAGGGTGAGCAGTTCTTC.

The rearrangement joins TRBV12-3 or TRBV12-4 to TRBJ2-7; no reliable D call. Between the trimmed V and J ends, which lost 4 bases and 1 base, there was a span of 8 bases. The CDR3 totals 13 residues. CDR3 coding DNA: TGTGCCAGCAGTTCGGTCCTTTCCTACGAGCAGTACTTC. Protein: CASSSVLSYEQYF.

The chain recombines TRBV19 with TRBJ2-2; 9 bases are shared with TRBD2. The length of the CDR3 is 16 residues. Germline V gene data show CDR1 as LNHDA and CDR2 as SQIVND (reference sequence). V shed 3 bases and J 5 bases; nucleotides not matched to a gene: 7. CDR3 loop: CASSMSSGVGTGELFF. CDR3 DNA: TGTGCCAGTAGTATGTCTAGCGGGGTAGGGACCGGGGAGCTGTTTTTT.

This clone was recorded once. J is TRBJ1-6 and V is TRBV19, with a tentative D call TRBD1 (6 bases). Germline V gives CDR1 LNHDA, CDR2 SQIVND (reference sequence). The germline V and J ends were trimmed by 3 bases and 7 bases, with 10 bases remaining between them. The CDR3 runs 14 residues. The DNA for the CDR3 is TGTGCCAGTAGTATCGATACAGGGAATTCACCCCTCCACTTT. It yields the protein CASSIDTGNSPLHF. Full variable domain (remainder filled in from reference TRBV19 and TRBJ1-6): DGGITQSPKYLFRKEGQNVTLSCEQNLNHDAMYWYRQDPGQGLRLIYYSQIVNDFQKGDIAEGYSVSREKKESFPLTVTSAQKNPTAFYLCASSIDTGNSPLHFGNGTRLTVT.

The chain couples TRBV9 to TRBJ1-3; D perhaps matches TRBD1 (6 bases). Germline-derived CDR1 and CDR2 are SGDLS and YYNGEE. The CDR3 is 16 amino acids. Trimming cost V 5 bases and J 0 bases, with 15 bases left between them. The CDR3 loop reads CASSTGGTTSGNTIYF. In DNA form, the CDR3 reads TGTGCCAGCAGTACCGGGGGGACAACCTCTGGAAACACCATATATTTT. Together with reference TRBV9 and TRBJ1-3, the CDR3 gives the full variable domain: DSGVTQTPKHLITATGQRVTLRCSPRSGDLSVYWYQQSLDQGLQFLIQYYNGEERAKGNILERFSAQQFPDLHSELNLSSLELGDSALYFCASSTGGTTSGNTIYFGEGSWLTVV.

V is TRBV28 and J is TRBJ2-7, with D maybe TRBD2 (7 bases). This CDR3 has 15 residues. The V gene lost 4 bases and the J gene lost 4 bases, with 17 bases spanning the gap. Germline-derived CDR1 and CDR2 are MDHEN and SYDVKM. CDR3 protein: CASSSPGGPTYEQYF. CDR3 nucleotides: TGTGCCAGCAGTTCCCCCGGGGGGCCAACATACGAGCAGTACTTC.

The sample holds a few counts of this clone. The J gene is TRBJ1-1, the V gene TRBV19, with D possibly matching TRBD1 (6 bases). Germline values: CDR1 LNHDA, CDR2 SQIVND (reference sequence). Trimming cost V 5 bases and J 1 base, with 14 bases left between them. The CDR3 contains 15 residues. This CDR3 reads CASSSRTVQNTEAFF. The CDR3 DNA reads TGTGCCAGTAGTTCTCGGACAGTGCAGAACACTGAAGCTTTCTTT.

This clone has just a few counts. The genes are TRBV10-3 and TRBJ2-5; 8 bases map to TRBD2. The J segment lost 2 bases and the V segment lost 3 bases, leaving 5 bases of the junction unmatched. Germline V lookup: CDR1 ENHRY, CDR2 SYGVKD. This CDR3 region has 15 residues. In DNA form, the CDR3 reads TGTGCCATCAGTGACCCCGGGGGGGGGCAAGAGACCCAGTACTTC. Its protein product is CAISDPGGGQETQYF.

The CDR3 DNA follows: TGCGCCAGCAGCCAAGCTCGGGGTTCACCCCTCCACTTT. Protein: CASSQARGSPLHF. This sequence joins TRBV4-3 and TRBJ1-6, with D uncertain. The CDR3 spans 13 residues. The germline V and J ends were trimmed by 1 base and 9 bases, with 7 bases remaining between them. Germline V gene lookup returns CDR1 LGHNA and CDR2 YSLEER.

This clone came up a few times. The genes are TRBV19 and TRBJ1-1, with a tentative D call TRBD1 (5 bases). CDR3 length equals 12 residues. V gave up 1 base and J gave up 8 bases, with 8 bases separating them. Germline loops: CDR1 LNHDA, CDR2 SQIVND (reference sequence). CDR3 DNA: TGTGCCAGTAGTATAGCGGGGGGGGAAGCTTTCTTT. It yields the protein CASSIAGGEAFF.

This chain joins TRBV6-5 and TRBJ1-2, with no clear D. The CDR3 contains 13 residues. Germline V gene lookup returns CDR1 MNHEY and CDR2 SVGAGI. Trimming took 6 bases from V and 4 from J, leaving 12 bases between them. DNA for the CDR3: TGTGCCAGCAGGGATCCAGGAACCTATGGCTACACCTTC. Residues: CASRDPGTYGYTF.

The rearrangement uses TRBV14 and TRBJ1-1; 7 nucleotides agree with TRBD1. The CDR3 length is 16 residues. Unmatched junction bases numbered 6, after V lost 1 base and J lost 1 base. Germline lookup yields CDR1 SGHDN and CDR2 FVKESK. For the CDR3, the DNA is TGTGCCAGCAGCCAAGTGAGGGGGCGGGGGAACACTGAAGCTTTCTTT. This sequence encodes CASSQVRGRGNTEAFF.